This TCR beta chain emerged from a study of shared clonotypes between healthy human individuals. Every contributor of samples was a Caucasian grown-up residing in Nashville, Tennessee. The V and J ends lost 0 bases and 8 bases respectively, with 12 bases between them. CDR1 is SGDLS, CDR2 YYNGEE, per germline. There are 14 residues in the CDR3. Profiled with immunoSEQ multiplex PCR; TCRdb holds only in-frame clones, not every one. The profile shows 550,000 to 800,000 clones, around 91% of them singletons. The chain joins TRBV9 to TRBJ2-1, with D perhaps matching TRBD2 (5 bases). Sequencing used memory CD8+ T cells from PBMCs. Stated subset: CD45RO+ cells pooled with CCR7-negative TemRA cells. The TCR sequence derives from a man younger than 35 in good health. Some clones in this sample may be carry-over from other donors' samples. The CDR3 reads CASSVGSGLDEQFF. DNA for the CDR3: TGTGCCAGCAGCGTAGGTTCGGGGTTGGATGAGCAGTTCTTC.